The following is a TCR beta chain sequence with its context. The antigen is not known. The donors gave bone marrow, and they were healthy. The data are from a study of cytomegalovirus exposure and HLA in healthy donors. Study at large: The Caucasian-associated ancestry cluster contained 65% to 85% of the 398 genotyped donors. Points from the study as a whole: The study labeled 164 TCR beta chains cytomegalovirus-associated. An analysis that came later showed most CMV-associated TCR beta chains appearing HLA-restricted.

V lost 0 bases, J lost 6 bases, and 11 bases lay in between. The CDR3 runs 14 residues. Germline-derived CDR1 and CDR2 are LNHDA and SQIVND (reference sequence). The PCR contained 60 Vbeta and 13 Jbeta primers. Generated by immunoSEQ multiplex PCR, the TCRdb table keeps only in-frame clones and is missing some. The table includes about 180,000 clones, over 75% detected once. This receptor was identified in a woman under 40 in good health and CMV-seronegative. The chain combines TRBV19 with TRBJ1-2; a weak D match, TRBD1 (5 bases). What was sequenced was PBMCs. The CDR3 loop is CASSIEWEGDGYTF. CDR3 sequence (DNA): TGTGCCAGTAGTATAGAGTGGGAAGGGGATGGCTACACCTTC.